The 20 T cell receptor beta chains below were found in one sample sequenced in a study of cytomegalovirus exposure and HLA in healthy donors (dated by TCRdb to about 2017). Library preparation was by the immunoSEQ multiplex PCR assay. A mixture of 60 forward primers for TCR Vbeta segments and 13 reverse primers for TCR Jbeta segments was used in the multiplex PCR. TCRdb carries this immuneACCESS record with in-frame sequences only. Its versions omit some clonotypes, under half of them owing to an unresolved V gene in the studies checked, with the rest unexplained. This sample has approximately 130,000 clones in its table, and roughly 79% of those were observed once. About 0.7% of the sample rests with the top ten. Sample: PBMCs. These receptors were taken from a young man in good health and CMV-seronegative.

The sample holds a few counts of this clone. The chain uses TRBV7-9 and TRBJ2-7, with D maybe TRBD1 (5 bases). CDR1 and CDR2 (germline): SEHNR, FQNEAQ (reference sequence). V was pared by 1 base and J by 2 bases, with 6 bases between. The CDR3 totals 13 residues. The CDR3 coding sequence is TGTGCCAGCAGCTTAGGACAGCCCTACGAGCAGTACTTC. It specifies CASSLGQPYEQYF.

The chain links TRBV29-1 to TRBJ2-1; D perhaps matches TRBD1 (6 bases). The germline gives CDR1 SQVTM, CDR2 ANQGSEA. This CDR3 comprises 15 residues. Trimming took off 7 bases at V and 4 bases at J, with 20 bases between the two ends. This CDR3 reads CSALPAGDPYNEQFF. CDR3 nucleotides: TGCAGCGCTCTCCCCGCAGGGGATCCATACAATGAGCAGTTCTTC.

This clone came up once. The chain has TRBV9 and TRBJ2-1, with TRBD1 identical over 8 bases. The CDR3 is 15 residues long. After removal of 3 bases from V and 0 bases from J, the junction contained 2 bases not matched to a gene. The germline CDR1 and CDR2 sequences are SGDLS and YYNGEE. The CDR3 DNA is TGTGCCAGCAGCGGGGACAGGAGCTCCTACAATGAGCAGTTCTTC. It translates to CASSGDRSSYNEQFF.

The CDR3 sequence is CASTGQRNTEAFF. In DNA form, the CDR3 reads TGTGCCAGCACGGGACAGAGAAACACTGAAGCTTTCTTT. This rearrangement joins TRBV2 to TRBJ1-1; 7 nucleotides agree with TRBD1. Germline values: CDR1 SNHLY, CDR2 FYNNEI. With V trimmed by 7 bases and J by 2 bases, 4 bases remained unmatched. CDR3 length equals 13 residues.

This clone is a singleton in its sample. V is TRBV19 and J is TRBJ1-1; a weak D match, TRBD1 (5 bases). Germline values: CDR1 LNHDA, CDR2 SQIVND (reference sequence). Trimming removed 7 bases at V and 5 bases at J, with 20 bases between. The CDR3 is 15 residues long. CDR3 protein: CASTPPTAGRTEAFF. In DNA, the CDR3 is TGTGCCAGTACACCGCCGACAGCGGGGCGAACTGAAGCTTTCTTT. Supplemented by reference TRBV19 and TRBJ1-1, the full variable domain reads DGGITQSPKYLFRKEGQNVTLSCEQNLNHDAMYWYRQDPGQGLRLIYYSQIVNDFQKGDIAEGYSVSREKKESFPLTVTSAQKNPTAFYLCASTPPTAGRTEAFFGQGTRLTVV.

This clone showed up just a few times. The chain combines TRBV13 with TRBJ2-4; TRBD1 agrees at 8 bases. V shed 3 bases, J shed 3 bases, and the junction held 7 bases outside the gene matches. The germline V gene encodes CDR1 PRHDT and CDR2 FYEKMQ (reference sequence). The CDR3 is made up of 16 amino acids. The CDR3 loop reads CASSFQGARVKNIQYF. For the CDR3, the DNA is TGTGCCAGCAGCTTCCAGGGGGCTCGGGTCAAAAACATTCAGTACTTC.

V is TRBV15 and J is TRBJ2-3; 10 positions agree with TRBD2. Germline trimming cut 4 bases from V and 0 bases from J; bases unmatched to any gene: 1. CDR3 size: 15 residues. The germline gives CDR1 LNHNV, CDR2 YYDKDF (reference sequence). CDR3 in amino acids: CATSNSGGSTDTQYF. CDR3 nucleotides: TGTGCCACCAGCAATAGCGGGGGGAGCACAGATACGCAGTATTTT.

The CDR3 here is CASSSGTVDEKLFF. The CDR3 DNA is TGTGCCAGCAGCTCTGGGACAGTTGATGAAAAACTGTTTTTT. The chain carries TRBV6-6 and TRBJ1-4; TRBD1 matches 7 bases. This CDR3 is 14 amino acids long. Germline loops: CDR1 MNHNY, CDR2 SVGAGI (reference sequence). With V trimmed by 6 bases and J by 6 bases, 7 bases remained unmatched.

This clone was recorded only once. The chain joins TRBV19 to TRBJ2-7; TRBD1 might be the D (5 bases). The germline gives CDR1 LNHDA, CDR2 SQIVND (reference sequence). V was clipped by 4 bases and J by 6 bases, with 25 bases between them. The CDR3 contains 17 residues. The DNA for the CDR3 is TGTGCCAGTAGTAAAGGTTTCTTGTTGGACAATATACGCGAGCAGTACTTC. It specifies CASSKGFLLDNIREQYF.

The chain is built from TRBV7-9 and TRBJ1-1; no clear D. Germline-derived CDR1 and CDR2 are SEHNR and FQNEAQ (reference sequence). V was pared by 6 bases and J by 6 bases, with 5 bases between. CDR3 length equals 10 residues. CDR3 loop: CASREAEAFF. CDR3 sequence (DNA): TGTGCCAGCAGGGAGGCTGAAGCTTTCTTT.

The rearrangement uses TRBV28 and TRBJ1-2; 7 bases align to TRBD1. The CDR3 is made up of 13 amino acids. The ends lost 5 bases at V and 6 bases at J; junction bases unmatched: 6. CDR1 MDHEN and CDR2 SYDVKM come from the germline V gene. The CDR3 is CASSLTDRDGYTF. The CDR3 nucleotides are TGTGCCAGCAGTCTTACCGACAGGGATGGCTACACCTTC.

V usage is TRBV5-5 and J usage is TRBJ1-1; no firm D call. Deletions cut 0 bases from V and 1 base from J, with 10 bases between. This CDR3 has 15 amino acids. CDR1 and CDR2 (germline): SGHKS, YYEKEE (reference sequence). As DNA, the CDR3 is TGTGCCAGCAGCTTGGCGAGACACTCGAACACTGAAGCTTTCTTT. Residues: CASSLARHSNTEAFF.

CDR3 in amino acids: CASSLADRTYEQYF. The DNA of the CDR3 is TGTGCCAGCAGCTTAGCGGACAGAACCTACGAGCAGTACTTC. This chain links TRBV7-2 with TRBJ2-7; weak D call: TRBD1 (6 bases). The germline V gene encodes CDR1 SGHTA and CDR2 FQGNSA. This CDR3 region has 14 residues. V lost 0 bases, J lost 2 bases, and 8 bases lay in between.

This clone showed up just a few times. The rearrangement uses TRBV7-6 and TRBJ1-1, with a weak D call TRBD1 (5 bases). V lost 0 bases to trimming and J lost 2 bases, with 7 bases between them. Germline lookup yields CDR1 SGHVS and CDR2 FNYEAQ. The length of the CDR3 is 14 residues. The CDR3 coding sequence is TGTGCCAGCAGCTTAGCCAGGGCTAACACTGAAGCTTTCTTT. It specifies CASSLARANTEAFF.

This chain connects TRBV21-1 to TRBJ1-5. TRBV21-1 is an annotated pseudogene. The CDR3 is 16 residues long. As DNA, the CDR3 is TGTGCCAGCAGCAAAGCGCTTTTCGGGGTGGGTCAGCCCCAGCATTTT. Translating gives CASSKALFGVGQPQHF.

The chain carries TRBV7-6 and TRBJ2-1, with 9 bases identical to TRBD2. The ends lost 0 bases at V and 8 bases at J; junction bases unmatched: 8. The CDR3 loop spans 16 amino acids. Germline CDR1 and CDR2: SGHVS and FNYEAQ. The CDR3 loop reads CASSLASGGYTDEQFF. In nucleotides, the CDR3 is TGTGCCAGCAGCTTAGCCAGCGGGGGGTACACAGATGAGCAGTTCTTC. Full variable domain (missing parts from reference TRBV7-6 and TRBJ2-1): GAGVSQSPRYKVTKRGQDVALRCDPISGHVSLYWYRQALGQGPEFLTYFNYEAQQDKSGLPNDRFSAERPEGSISTLTIQRTEQRDSAMYRCASSLASGGYTDEQFFGPGTRLTVL.

The chain recombines TRBV28 with TRBJ2-4; 9 bases align to TRBD2. Per germline, CDR1 MDHEN and CDR2 SYDVKM. There are 13 residues in the CDR3. With V trimmed by 10 bases and J by 7 bases, 8 bases remained unmatched. This CDR3 reads CATLRLAVNIQYF. CDR3 DNA: TGTGCCACCCTTCGACTAGCGGTGAACATTCAGTACTTC.

This clone has only a few counts. The chain joins TRBV5-4 to TRBJ2-7, with TRBD1 identical over 7 bases. The CDR3 sequence is 14 residues long. Germline values: CDR1 SGHNT, CDR2 YYREEE (reference sequence). J lost 0 bases, V lost 5 bases, and 5 bases had no gene match. This CDR3 is CASSSDRYSYEQYF. The CDR3, as DNA: TGTGCCAGCAGTTCGGACAGGTACTCCTACGAGCAGTACTTC.

This rearrangement joins TRBV7-3 to TRBJ2-5; D may be TRBD2 (6 bases). The V gene's germline CDR1 is SGHTA and CDR2 FQGTGA. The germline V and J ends were trimmed by 5 bases and 7 bases, with 20 bases remaining between them. The CDR3 length is 15 residues. DNA for the CDR3: TGTGCCAGCAGCGCCTCCGGGACTCGGGCGGGGACCCAGTACTTC. Residues: CASSASGTRAGTQYF. The whole variable domain, remainder taken from reference TRBV7-3 and TRBJ2-5, is GAGVSQTPSNKVTEKGKYVELRCDPISGHTALYWYRQSLGQGPEFLIYFQGTGAADDSGLPNDRFFAVRPEGSVSTLKIQRTERGDSAVYLCASSASGTRAGTQYFGPGTRLLVL.

This clone has only one observation. The chain carries TRBV10-2 and TRBJ2-7; TRBD2 agrees at 13 bases. Germline CDR1 is WSHSY and CDR2 is SAAADI. The J segment lost 3 bases and the V segment lost 11 bases, leaving 4 bases of the junction unmatched. The CDR3 totals 13 residues. In DNA, the CDR3 is TGCGCCTGCCGGACTAGCGGGGGCTACGAGCAGTACTTC. It is translated as CACRTSGGYEQYF.